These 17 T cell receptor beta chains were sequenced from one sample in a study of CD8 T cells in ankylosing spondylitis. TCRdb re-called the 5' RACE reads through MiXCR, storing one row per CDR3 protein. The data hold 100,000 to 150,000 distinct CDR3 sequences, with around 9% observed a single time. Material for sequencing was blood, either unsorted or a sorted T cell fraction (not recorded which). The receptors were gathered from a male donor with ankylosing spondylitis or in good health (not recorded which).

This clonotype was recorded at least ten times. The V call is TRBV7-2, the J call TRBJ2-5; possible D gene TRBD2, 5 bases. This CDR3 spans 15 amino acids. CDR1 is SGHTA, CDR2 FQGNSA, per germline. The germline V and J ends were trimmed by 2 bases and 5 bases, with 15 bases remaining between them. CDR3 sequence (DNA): TGTGCCAGCAGCTTAACACTACCCCCGGGGGAGACCCAGTACTTC. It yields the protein CASSLTLPPGETQYF.

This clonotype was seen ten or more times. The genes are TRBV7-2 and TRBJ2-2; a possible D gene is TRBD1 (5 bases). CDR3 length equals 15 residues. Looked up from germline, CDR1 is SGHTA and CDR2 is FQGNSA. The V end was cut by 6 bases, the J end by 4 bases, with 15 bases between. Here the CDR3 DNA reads TGTGCCAGCAGGGCAGAAGGGGTCGGCACCGGGGAGCTGTTTTTT. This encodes CASRAEGVGTGELFF.

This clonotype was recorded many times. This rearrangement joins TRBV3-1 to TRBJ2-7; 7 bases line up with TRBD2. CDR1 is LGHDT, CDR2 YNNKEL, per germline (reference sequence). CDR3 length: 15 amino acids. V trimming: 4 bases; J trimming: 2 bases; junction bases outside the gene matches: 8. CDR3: CASSPPSGLTYEQYF. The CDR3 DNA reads TGTGCCAGCAGCCCCCCCTCGGGACTAACCTACGAGCAGTACTTC.

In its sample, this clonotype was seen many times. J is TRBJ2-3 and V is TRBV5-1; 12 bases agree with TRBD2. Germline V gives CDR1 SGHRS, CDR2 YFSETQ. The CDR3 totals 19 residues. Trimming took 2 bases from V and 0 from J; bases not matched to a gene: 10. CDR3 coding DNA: TGCGCCAGCAGCTTTCGACTAGCGGGGGAACACACTAGCACAGATACGCAGTATTTT. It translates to CASSFRLAGEHTSTDTQYF.

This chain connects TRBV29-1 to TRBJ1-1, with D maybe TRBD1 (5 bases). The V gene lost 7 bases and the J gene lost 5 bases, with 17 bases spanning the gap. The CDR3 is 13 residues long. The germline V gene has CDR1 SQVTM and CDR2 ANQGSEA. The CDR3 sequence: CSGGRFGGTEAFF. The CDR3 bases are TGCAGCGGAGGGAGGTTCGGGGGTACTGAAGCTTTCTTT.

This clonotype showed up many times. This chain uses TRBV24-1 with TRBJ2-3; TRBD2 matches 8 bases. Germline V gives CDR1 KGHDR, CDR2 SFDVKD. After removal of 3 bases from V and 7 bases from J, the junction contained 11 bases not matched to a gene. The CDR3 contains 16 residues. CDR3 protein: CATSDVGAGGSYTQYF. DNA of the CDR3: TGTGCCACCAGTGATGTGGGCGCGGGAGGTTCTTATACGCAGTATTTT.

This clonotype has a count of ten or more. DNA for the CDR3: TGCAGTGCTAGACCTTCTTCGGGGGGATCCTACGAGCAGTACTTC. Amino acid sequence: CSARPSSGGSYEQYF. The chain couples TRBV20-1 to TRBJ2-7; TRBD2 matches at 7 bases. V was clipped by 2 bases and J by 1 base; unmatched bases: 8. CDR3 length: 15 residues. CDR1 is DFQATT and CDR2 is SNEGSKA in the germline V gene (reference sequence).

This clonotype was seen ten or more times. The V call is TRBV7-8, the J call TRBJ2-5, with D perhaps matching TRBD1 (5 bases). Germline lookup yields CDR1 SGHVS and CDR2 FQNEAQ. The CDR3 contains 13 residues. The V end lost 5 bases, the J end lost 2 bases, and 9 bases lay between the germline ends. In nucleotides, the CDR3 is TGTGCCAGCAGCACCAGACAGCAAGAGACCCAGTACTTC. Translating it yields CASSTRQQETQYF.

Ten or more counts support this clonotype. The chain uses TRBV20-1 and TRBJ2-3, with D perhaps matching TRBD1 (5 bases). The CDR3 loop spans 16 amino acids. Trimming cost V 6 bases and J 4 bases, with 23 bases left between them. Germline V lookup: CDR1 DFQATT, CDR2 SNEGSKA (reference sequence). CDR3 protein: CSAKPDRAGISDTQYF. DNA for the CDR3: TGCAGTGCCAAGCCGGATCGGGCAGGGATTTCAGATACGCAGTATTTT.

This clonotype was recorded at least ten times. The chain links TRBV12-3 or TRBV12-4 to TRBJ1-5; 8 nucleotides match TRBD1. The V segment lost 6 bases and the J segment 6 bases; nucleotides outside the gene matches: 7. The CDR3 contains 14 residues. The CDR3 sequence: CASSPTGVSQPQHF. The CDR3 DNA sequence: TGTGCCAGCAGCCCGACAGGGGTAAGTCAGCCCCAGCATTTT.

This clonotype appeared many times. The CDR3 spells CASSLSLGTSGNTIYF. The CDR3 nucleotides are TGTGCCAGCAGTTTATCTCTTGGAACCTCTGGAAACACCATATATTTT. The V gene is TRBV27, the J gene TRBJ1-3; no firm D call. The germline V gene has CDR1 MNHEY and CDR2 SMNVEV (reference sequence). The V gene lost 0 bases and the J gene lost 0 bases, with 9 bases spanning the gap. The CDR3 is 16 amino acids.

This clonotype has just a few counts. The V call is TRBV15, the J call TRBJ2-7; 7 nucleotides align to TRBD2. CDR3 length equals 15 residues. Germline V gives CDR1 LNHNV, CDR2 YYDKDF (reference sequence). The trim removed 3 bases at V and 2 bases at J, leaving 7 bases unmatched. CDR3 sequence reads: CATSSLSGLTYEQYF. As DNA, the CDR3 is TGTGCCACCAGCAGCCTTAGCGGGTTGACCTACGAGCAGTACTTC.

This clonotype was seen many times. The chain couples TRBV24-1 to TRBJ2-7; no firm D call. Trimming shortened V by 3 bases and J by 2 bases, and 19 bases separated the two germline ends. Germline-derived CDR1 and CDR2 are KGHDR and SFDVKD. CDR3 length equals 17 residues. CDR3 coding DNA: TGTGCCACCAGTGATACATCTCCAGCGCCGAAACCCTACGAGCAGTACTTC. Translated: CATSDTSPAPKPYEQYF.

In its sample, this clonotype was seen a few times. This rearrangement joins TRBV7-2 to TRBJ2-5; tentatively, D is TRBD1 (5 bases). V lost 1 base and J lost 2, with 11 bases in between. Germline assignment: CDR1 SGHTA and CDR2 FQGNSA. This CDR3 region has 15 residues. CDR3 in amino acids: CASSLVRVSQETQYF. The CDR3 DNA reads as TGTGCCAGCAGCTTAGTCAGGGTATCTCAAGAGACCCAGTACTTC.

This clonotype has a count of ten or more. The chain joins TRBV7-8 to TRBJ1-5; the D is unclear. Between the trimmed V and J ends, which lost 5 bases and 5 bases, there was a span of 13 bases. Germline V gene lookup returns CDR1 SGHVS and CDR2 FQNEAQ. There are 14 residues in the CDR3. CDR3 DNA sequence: TGTGCCAGCAGCCAAGGGTCATCATATCAGCCCCAGCATTTT. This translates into CASSQGSSYQPQHF.

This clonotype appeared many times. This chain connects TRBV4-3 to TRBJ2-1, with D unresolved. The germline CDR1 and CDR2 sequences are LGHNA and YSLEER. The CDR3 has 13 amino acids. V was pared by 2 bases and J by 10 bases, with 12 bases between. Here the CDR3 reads CASSQNRNREQFF. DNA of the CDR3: TGCGCCAGCAGCCAAAACCGTAACCGAGAGCAGTTCTTC.

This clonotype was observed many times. CDR3 loop: CSAPFGSTSTDTQYF. The CDR3 bases are TGCAGTGCTCCCTTCGGGAGTACTAGCACAGATACGCAGTATTTT. This chain connects TRBV20-1 to TRBJ2-3, with D possibly TRBD2 on 6 matching bases. CDR1 and CDR2 (germline): DFQATT, SNEGSKA (reference sequence). This CDR3 spans 15 amino acids. With 5 bases removed from V and 0 bases from J, the gap between germline ends came to 15 bases.